The clone carrying this T cell receptor (beta chain) was counted a single time. Its antigen is still unknown. Unique molecular identifiers were present in the TCR beta cDNA libraries. TCRdb re-analysed the PCR reads in MiXCR, keeping a single row per CDR3 protein. Among about 820,000 distinct CDR3 sequences listed, under 70% were seen once. Germline CDR1 is SGHTA and CDR2 is FQGNSA. Trimming at V came to 6 bases and at J to 9 bases, leaving 10 bases not matched to a gene. The CDR3 has 15 amino acids. The data are from a study of post-analysis software for immune sequencing data. Study outcomes and limitations: Among multiple sclerosis patients, normalized Chao1 diversity was significantly below that of controls. About 5 TRBV segments (TRBV5-6, TRBV5-1 and TRBV20-1 among them) occurred more frequently in patients than in controls.

The receptor was isolated from a girl aged 10 to 17 with multiple sclerosis. Sequencing was performed on blood. The rearrangement uses TRBV7-2 and TRBJ2-1; 11 nucleotides agree with TRBD1. The DNA of the CDR3 is TGTGCCAGCAGGTTAAAAGGGACAGGGGGACCTGAGCAGTTCTTC. Translated, it gives CASRLKGTGGPEQFF.